This T cell receptor beta chain was recorded in a study of shared clonotypes between healthy human individuals (dated by TCRdb to 2020 to 2022). For the wider study: The cohort comprised a couple of women and three men aged 18 to 49 years. Per donor, three plates each were used for CD4 naive and CD4 memory, two for CD8 naive, and one for CD8 memory. The study deeply sequenced blood TCR repertoires of five healthy adults to estimate repertoire size and the extent of clonotype sharing between individuals. Per donor, leukapheresis produced somewhere between about 0.9 and 9 billion PBMCs. Different laboratories and diverse techniques were used to prepare libraries and sequence TCR repertoires, to increase sequencing depth and limit assay-specific biases.

In this sample, this clone turned up once. Its specific antigen is unknown. Base qualities were left out, and no much larger clone turns up one base away. Using the deep immunoSEQ assay, multiplex PCR amplified TCR CDR3 regions from genomic DNA. Genomic DNA extracted from each cell subset was distributed evenly over all wells of several immunoSEQ 96-well plates, and each plate served as one replicate. Each replicate PCR for sorted subsets received around 0.2 ug genomic DNA, equal to about 30,000 T cell genomes. Purified libraries were quantified with a Qubit 3.0 fluorometer, sized on a Bioanalyzer 2100, and re-quantified with the KAPA Library Quantification kit. Every immunoSEQ 96-well plate was sequenced on a separate single-read 150-cycle Illumina NextSeq 550 flow cell. Under the source paper's analysis protocol: Because the immunoSEQ output included only junctional sequences and no quality scores, the filtering could not be the same as the filtering used for full-length reads. Sequences were annotated with PyIR, a Python wrapper for IgBLAST v1.9, and V/J genes and CDR3 were assigned using IMGT germline references. Any read was removed if the V/J assignment was weak (E-value above 1e-6), the CDR3 was missing, or the read contained stop codons, out-of-frame junctions, or ambiguous translated residues. V3J clonotypes were defined as sequences sharing an identical inferred V gene, J gene, and CDR3 amino acid sequence. Percentage overlap between repertoires was computed as shared unique clonotypes divided by the size of the smaller repertoire. Repertoire richness was assessed with RTK rarefaction, the Chao1 estimator, and Recon v2.1 estimates of unobserved clonotypes. Generation probabilities for all TCRbeta clonotypes obtained by the gDNA method from a handful of donors were computed using OLGA. Not all clones reach the TCRdb copy of this immuneACCESS table, which keeps in-frame sequences only. Checked studies attribute under half of the gap to unresolved V genes and leave the rest unexplained. The V and J calls and clone size are taken from that table; D and trimming were inferred from the DNA. The sample yields about 380,000 clones; 96% were counted once. Approximately 0.32% of the sample lies in the top ten.

Healthy HIV-negative adults with no recently reported acute infections or vaccinations were included as donors. Only Caucasian adults living in Nashville, Tennessee, USA were represented among the donors. CD8 memory samples combined magnetically selected CD45RO+ cells with CCR7-negative CD45RA+ effector memory (TemRA) cells. Blood was collected by leukapheresis, and PBMCs were isolated by Ficoll-Histopaque density gradient centrifugation and then cryopreserved in liquid nitrogen vapor phase. Analytical flow cytometry was used to check the purity and quantity of every magnetically sorted T cell population. Genomic DNA was isolated from every sorted fraction and measured by UV absorbance on a Nanodrop 2000c. From cysteine to phenylalanine, the CDR3 is 16 amino acids long. Only CDR3 DNA remains: 48 bases, in frame from the first base. V gives up 4 bases and J gives up 5 bases, and the segment between their germline ends measures 21 bases. CDR1 and CDR2, per the germline V gene, are SGHRS and YFSETQ.

The investigation overall reported the following: Incomplete sequencing was indicated by rarefaction of sorted-subset datasets, despite the large sequencing depth. Clonotypes shared by all four sorted-subset donors showed higher generation probabilities than non-shared clonotypes. Pairwise subsampling indicated that sequencing depth was expected to affect the degree of clonotype sharing among donors. Because the study included only a small number of donors, the genetic and exposure-history diversity represented was limited. Naive subsets generally had larger estimated clonotype richness than memory subsets did. When four donors were compared, the shared fraction of clonotypes was about 5% for naive CD4, 3.5% for naive CD8, roughly 2.3% for memory CD4, and approximately 0.4% for memory CD8. Sampling was restricted to blood, and TCR repertoires in tissues likely differ from the TCR repertoires found in blood.

This TCR was sampled from a man aged 25 to 45 in good health. The chain is encoded by TRBV5-1 joined to TRBJ1-2, with TRBD1 as a weak D call on 5 bases. The sample comprised memory CD8+ T cells sorted from blood. The sample's cell subset or site, from its label and the paper: CD45RO+ cells pooled with CCR7-negative TemRA cells. The bases are TGCGCCAGCAGCCGCCGGGACTCCCGAAATCGGTATGGCTACACCTTC. Translated, this is CASSRRDSRNRYGYTF.